Below are 5 T cell receptor beta chains sequenced from a single sample in a study of blood T cell repertoires in COVID-19. Assay: immunoSEQ multiplex PCR; the TCRdb copy retains only in-frame clones and omits some. The sample shows 100,000 to 150,000 clones, 70% to 90% of them seen only once. Sequencing used peripheral blood. Receptors originate from a man in his 70s with active COVID-19.

The chain recombines TRBV28 with TRBJ1-4; a possible D gene is TRBD1 (5 bases). V lost 6 bases to trimming and J lost 4 bases, with 15 bases between them. This CDR3 is built from 15 residues. Germline V gives CDR1 MDHEN, CDR2 SYDVKM. CDR3 nucleotides: TGTGCCAGCAGCCCCCGGGGGAGCCTTAATGAAAAACTGTTTTTT. This codes for CASSPRGSLNEKLFF.

This clone has a handful of counts. The gene calls are TRBV19 and TRBJ1-4; no definite D call. Germline CDR1 reads LNHDA; CDR2 reads SQIVND (reference sequence). V was pared by 4 bases and J by 10 bases, with 22 bases between. The CDR3 covers 16 residues. The CDR3 bases are TGTGCCAGTAGTACCTCTCCCGGGAGGTCAGGTGGAAAACTGTTTTTT. Encoded protein: CASSTSPGRSGGKLFF.

The chain joins TRBV27 to TRBJ2-3; perhaps TRBD2 as D (6 bases). The germline CDR1 and CDR2 sequences are MNHEY and SMNVEV (reference sequence). This CDR3 region has 18 residues. V was clipped by 3 bases and J by 3 bases, with 22 bases between them. CDR3 loop: CASSLRPPGLQMTDTQYF. The DNA for the CDR3 is TGTGCCAGCAGTTTGCGGCCCCCGGGACTCCAGATGACAGATACGCAGTATTTT.

Here the CDR3 reads CASSTRPFGVPEAFF. The CDR3 DNA is TGTGCCAGCAGCACCCGTCCTTTCGGAGTGCCTGAAGCTTTCTTT. The chain employs TRBV3-1 (or the pseudogene TRBV3-2) and TRBJ1-1; no firm D call. This CDR3 has 15 residues. The germline V and J ends were trimmed by 5 bases and 6 bases, with 19 bases remaining between them. Germline V gene sequence: CDR1 LGHDT, CDR2 YNNKEL (reference sequence).

The chain uses TRBV29-1 and TRBJ1-2, with D unclear. V lost 0 bases and J lost 2, with 13 bases in between. Germline values: CDR1 SQVTM, CDR2 ANQGSEA. The CDR3 sequence is 15 residues long. Written as DNA, the CDR3 is TGCAGCGTTGAAGAGAGGGTTGGGCTCAACTATGGCTACACCTTC. It yields the protein CSVEERVGLNYGYTF.